The present entry profiles one T cell receptor (beta chain) with its context. The data derive from a study of T cells in Graves' hyperthyroidism and ophthalmopathy. Study at large: Blood was drawn when the patient was first diagnosed and still untreated.

Amplification of TCR beta CDR3 regions used RNA as the template. The HTBI set primed first-round TCR CDR3 RT-PCR. Using its own MiXCR run on the multiplex PCR reads, TCRdb lists one record per CDR3 protein. The table lists about 350,000 distinct CDR3 sequences, over 11% of them singletons. Germline loops: CDR1 MNHEY, CDR2 SMNVEV (reference sequence). This CDR3 is 12 amino acids long. Trimming removed 5 bases from V and 2 bases from J, with 5 bases in between. The sample consisted of blood. The receptor's source is a woman in her twenties or thirties with Graves' hyperthyroidism. The chain employs TRBV27 and TRBJ2-3; D gene uncertain. In DNA, the CDR3 is TGTGCCAGCAGTCAATTCACAGATACGCAGTATTTT. Its translation: CASSQFTDTQYF.